One sample yielded the 24 T cell receptor beta chains listed below, sequenced in a study of monozygotic twins with inflammatory bowel disease. TCRdb re-called the 5' RACE reads and catalogs CDR3 proteins one per entry, DNA excluded. The sample's table shows about 160,000 distinct CDR3 sequences. The sequenced sample consisted of blood. Source of these receptors: a human donor with ulcerative colitis or Crohn's disease, or a healthy co-twin of an affected twin (not recorded which).

This chain joins TRBV20-1 and TRBJ1-4; lacking DNA, the TRBD1 call made by TCRdb goes unchecked. The germline gives CDR1 DFQATT, CDR2 SNEGSKA (reference sequence). This CDR3 has 16 residues. The CDR3 here is CSARAPSAATNEKLFF.

This chain's CDR3 is CATALGGTNIQYF. The rearrangement uses TRBV19 and TRBJ2-4; TCRdb names TRBD2, which stays unverified in the absence of DNA. This CDR3 has 13 residues. Germline V gene sequence: CDR1 LNHDA, CDR2 SQIVND (reference sequence).

V gene TRBV6-1 combines with J gene TRBJ2-3; TCRdb calls TRBD1, which cannot be checked without DNA. CDR3 size: 13 residues. Germline lookup yields CDR1 MNHNS and CDR2 SASEGT. CDR3 in amino acids: CASSEVDEGTQYF.

J is TRBJ2-1 and V is TRBV6-5; the D call from TCRdb, TRBD2, cannot be confirmed without DNA. CDR3 length: 13 residues. Per the germline V gene, CDR1 is MNHEY and CDR2 is SVGAGI. This CDR3 is CASSYVADNEQFF.

The chain recombines TRBV10-3 with TRBJ1-4. The CDR3 runs to 14 residues. Germline CDR1 reads ENHRY; CDR2 reads SYGVKD. This chain's CDR3 is CAISDRTQNEKLFF.

The rearrangement links TRBV20-1 to TRBJ1-6; TCRdb returns TRBD1, unconfirmable since there is no DNA. The CDR3 spans 14 residues. The germline gives CDR1 DFQATT, CDR2 SNEGSKA (reference sequence). The CDR3 region is CSARAGVENSPLHF.

The chain links TRBV10-3 to TRBJ2-1; absent DNA, TCRdb's TRBD1 call cannot be checked. The length of the CDR3 is 14 residues. Germline V gene lookup returns CDR1 ENHRY and CDR2 SYGVKD. CDR3 residues: CAISVGQGGNEQFF.

This rearrangement joins TRBV5-1 to TRBJ1-2. The CDR3 extends over 15 amino acids. Germline assignment: CDR1 SGHRS and CDR2 YFSETQ. This chain's CDR3 is CASSSRPGASGGYTF.

V gene TRBV19 combines with J gene TRBJ2-7; TCRdb reports TRBD1, a call that lacks DNA to check it against. Per the germline V gene, CDR1 is LNHDA and CDR2 is SQIVND (reference sequence). The CDR3 runs to 14 residues. The CDR3 region is CASSITGSSYEQYF.

The rearrangement joins TRBV6-2 or TRBV6-3 to TRBJ2-7; the TRBD2 assignment by TCRdb is unverifiable without DNA. This CDR3 spans 15 amino acids. The germline CDR1 and CDR2 sequences are MNHEY and SVGEGT. CDR3 in amino acids: CASSYGPGGTYEQYF.

The chain is built from TRBV7-3 and TRBJ2-7; TCRdb outputs TRBD1, but without DNA this stays unchecked. The germline gives CDR1 SGHTA, CDR2 FQGTGA. This CDR3 spans 15 amino acids. The CDR3 protein is CASSLTGDEGYEQYF.

V and J are TRBV18 and TRBJ2-7; TCRdb picks TRBD1, but there is no DNA to check that call. CDR1 and CDR2 from the germline V gene are KGHSH and LQKENI. The CDR3 runs to 14 residues. This CDR3 is CASSPRAGKNEQYF. Supplemented by reference TRBV18 and TRBJ2-7, the full variable domain reads NAGVMQNPRHLVRRRGQEARLRCSPMKGHSHVYWYRQLPEEGLKFMVYLQKENIIDESGMPKERFSAEFPKEGPSILRIQQVVRGDSAAYFCASSPRAGKNEQYFGPGTRLTVT.

The genes are TRBV24-1 and TRBJ2-5; TCRdb proposes TRBD1, but this gene call is untestable without DNA. The germline CDR1 and CDR2 sequences are KGHDR and SFDVKD. The CDR3 consists of 17 residues. The CDR3 loop is CATSDLAGTGAQETQYF.

This chain connects TRBV7-2 to TRBJ2-2. Germline V CDR1 and CDR2: SGHTA, FQGNSA. There are 14 residues in the CDR3. The chain's CDR3 is CASRIAGDTGELFF.

This chain links TRBV3-1 with TRBJ2-1; TCRdb designates TRBD1, a call that cannot be tested without DNA. CDR1 is LGHDT, CDR2 YNNKEL, per germline (reference sequence). The CDR3 is 15 amino acids. This CDR3 is CASSQVYSQGNEQFF.

This chain links TRBV7-9 with TRBJ2-7; the D call of TRBD2 rests on TCRdb alone, since no DNA is present to check it. This CDR3 contains 15 residues. Per the germline V gene, CDR1 is SEHNR and CDR2 is FQNEAQ (reference sequence). This CDR3 is CASSMSGTHRIEQYF.

This sequence joins TRBV20-1 and TRBJ1-1; TCRdb's D call, TRBD1, is unchecked because there is no DNA. The CDR3 length is 11 residues. From germline, CDR1 is DFQATT and CDR2 SNEGSKA (reference sequence). The CDR3: CAGQGVIEAFF.

The CDR3 loop reads CASTEGTTGGDTGELFF. The V and J genes are TRBV6-2 or TRBV6-3 and TRBJ2-2; the D call from TCRdb, TRBD1, cannot be confirmed without DNA. The germline CDR1 and CDR2 sequences are MNHEY and SVGEGT. The CDR3 is 17 amino acids.

The V call is TRBV7-6, the J call TRBJ1-5. The germline gives CDR1 SGHVS, CDR2 FNYEAQ. The CDR3 sequence is 13 residues long. The CDR3 region is CASSLADNQPQHF.

V is TRBV5-1 and J is TRBJ2-4; there is no DNA to check the TCRdb D call of TRBD2. CDR1 is SGHRS, CDR2 YFSETQ, per germline. The CDR3 sequence is 16 residues long. The CDR3 region is CASSLVLADAKNIQYF.

This chain connects TRBV6-1 to TRBJ2-3; TCRdb outputs TRBD1, but without DNA this stays unchecked. The CDR3 runs to 15 residues. Looked up from germline, CDR1 is MNHNS and CDR2 is SASEGT. This CDR3 is CATSRKGVFADTQYF.

The chain has TRBV7-8 and TRBJ2-1. From germline, CDR1 is SGHVS and CDR2 FQNEAQ. The CDR3 consists of 15 residues. CDR3 sequence: CASSPRLEMDNEQFF.

This chain uses TRBV29-1 with TRBJ2-3; the TRBD2 assignment by TCRdb is unverifiable without DNA. The germline CDR1 and CDR2 sequences are SQVTM and ANQGSEA. The CDR3 consists of 12 residues. The CDR3 protein is CSASFYGDTQYF.

The V gene is TRBV18, the J gene TRBJ1-1. The length of the CDR3 is 15 residues. Germline CDR1 and CDR2: KGHSH and LQKENI. CDR3 in amino acids: CASSREQTQNTEAFF. Together with reference TRBV18 and TRBJ1-1, the CDR3 gives the full variable domain: NAGVMQNPRHLVRRRGQEARLRCSPMKGHSHVYWYRQLPEEGLKFMVYLQKENIIDESGMPKERFSAEFPKEGPSILRIQQVVRGDSAAYFCASSREQTQNTEAFFGQGTRLTVV.